One TCR beta chain is described in this entry. What it binds is unknown. This record belongs to a study of shared clonotypes between healthy human individuals. Study-level results: As a rule, naive subsets had a larger estimated richness than memory subsets. The naive CD4 repertoires of a few donors were compared, and approximately 5% of clonotypes were shared.

The assay was immunoSEQ multiplex PCR, and TCRdb's table has in-frame clones only and misses some. The data hold some 2,400,000 clones, with approximately 96% observed a single time. The germline V and J ends were trimmed by 0 bases and 3 bases, with 9 bases remaining between them. This CDR3 spans 14 amino acids. Germline CDR1 reads SGHRS; CDR2 reads YFSETQ. The gene calls are TRBV5-1 and TRBJ1-2; D remains ambiguous. The source is a young man in good health. Material: naive CD4+ T cells sorted from blood. Subset in this sample: CD45RA+ positively selected. CDR3 region: CASSLDSPHYGYTF. The CDR3 nucleotides read TGCGCCAGCAGCTTGGATTCACCCCACTATGGCTACACCTTC. Full variable domain (remainder filled in from reference TRBV5-1 and TRBJ1-2): KAGVTQTPRYLIKTRGQQVTLSCSPISGHRSVSWYQQTPGQGLQFLFEYFSETQRNKGNFPGRFSGRQFSNSRSEMNVSTLELGDSALYLCASSLDSPHYGYTFGSGTRLTVV.